The 13 T cell receptor beta chains below all came from one sample that was sequenced in a study of post-analysis software for immune sequencing data. The antigens of these receptors remain unknown. Study-level results: Four or five TRBV segments were more frequent in patients than controls; TRBV5-6, TRBV5-1 and TRBV20-1 belonged to this group.

Libraries were made from TCR beta cDNA, and they carried unique molecular identifiers. MiXCR, applied by TCRdb to the PCR reads, yields one record per CDR3 protein. The sample has approximately 770,000 distinct CDR3 sequences; approximately 44% are singletons. Sequenced: blood. Every receptor here comes from a girl between 5 and 17 years old with multiple sclerosis.

This chain joins TRBV27 and TRBJ2-1; D gene uncertain. The V gene lost 2 bases and the J gene lost 8 bases, with 7 bases spanning the gap. CDR3 length: 12 residues. CDR1 and CDR2 (germline): MNHEY, SMNVEV (reference sequence). The CDR3 spells CASSLPDDEQFF. The CDR3, as DNA: TGTGCCAGCAGTTTACCTGACGATGAGCAGTTCTTC.

In its sample, this clonotype was seen a few times. The chain has TRBV30 and TRBJ2-7, with 7 nucleotides matching TRBD1. J lost 6 bases, V lost 5 bases, and 7 bases had no gene match. CDR3 length equals 12 residues. Germline lookup yields CDR1 GTSNPN and CDR2 SVGIG (reference sequence). The CDR3: CAWDRVRGEQYF. CDR3 nucleotide sequence: TGTGCCTGGGACAGGGTCAGGGGCGAGCAGTACTTC.

The rearrangement uses TRBV12-3 or TRBV12-4 and TRBJ2-7; 7 bases map to TRBD1. The CDR3 has 14 amino acids. V lost 6 bases, J lost 0 bases, and 5 bases stayed unmatched. In DNA form, the CDR3 reads TGTGCCAGCAGCGCCAGGGGGTTCTCCTACGAGCAGTACTTC. Protein: CASSARGFSYEQYF.

This clonotype was seen a few times. The chain combines TRBV28 with TRBJ1-2; TRBD1 might be the D (6 bases). This CDR3 has 17 amino acids. Looked up from germline, CDR1 is MDHEN and CDR2 is SYDVKM. Trimming took off 4 bases at V and 5 bases at J, with 23 bases between the two ends. CDR3 amino acids: CASSSATRTEQRYGYTF. The CDR3 DNA reads TGTGCCAGCAGTTCGGCCACCAGGACAGAGCAACGATATGGCTACACCTTC.

The chain combines TRBV24-1 with TRBJ2-1; D call uncertain. The germline V gene has CDR1 KGHDR and CDR2 SFDVKD. The CDR3 length is 16 residues. Trimming removed 4 bases at V and 0 bases at J, with 12 bases between. The CDR3 reads CATSDEPKSSYNEQFF. In DNA form, the CDR3 reads TGTGCCACCAGTGACGAGCCGAAAAGCTCCTACAATGAGCAGTTCTTC.

The chain has TRBV7-2 and TRBJ2-7; 7 bases are a match to TRBD2. The germline V gene has CDR1 SGHTA and CDR2 FQGNSA. The CDR3 extends over 16 amino acids. V was clipped by 0 bases and J by 4 bases; unmatched bases: 9. In DNA, the CDR3 is TGTGCCAGCAGCTTAGCTTGGGCGGGAGTTATGTACGAGCAGTACTTC. Its protein product is CASSLAWAGVMYEQYF. The full variable domain, completed using reference TRBV7-2 and TRBJ2-7, is GAGVSQSPSNKVTEKGKDVELRCDPISGHTALYWYRQSLGQGLEFLIYFQGNSAPDKSGLPSDRFSAERTGGSVSTLTIQRTQQEDSAVYLCASSLAWAGVMYEQYFGPGTRLTVT.

This clonotype was counted between two and nine times. CDR3 residues: CSVGPGTEAFF. CDR3 coding DNA: TGCAGCGTTGGTCCGGGCACTGAAGCTTTCTTT. The chain uses TRBV29-1 and TRBJ1-1, with D unclear. V dropped 4 bases and J dropped 4 bases, with 7 bases sitting between them. Per germline, CDR1 SQVTM and CDR2 ANQGSEA. The length of the CDR3 is 11 residues.

The sample holds a few counts of this clonotype. V is TRBV13 and J is TRBJ2-5; TRBD1 aligns across 9 bases. The germline V gene has CDR1 PRHDT and CDR2 FYEKMQ (reference sequence). V was pared by 3 bases and J by 5 bases, with 7 bases of the junction left unmatched. The CDR3 length is 15 residues. CDR3 nucleotides: TGTGCCAGCAGCTTGGGTCATGGGACAGGGGAGACCCAGTACTTC. This codes for CASSLGHGTGETQYF.

The V gene is TRBV5-5, the J gene TRBJ2-2; 7 positions match TRBD1. The CDR3 totals 17 residues. V shed 0 bases, J shed 6 bases, and the junction held 11 bases outside the gene matches. Germline assignment: CDR1 SGHKS and CDR2 YYEKEE (reference sequence). CDR3: CASSLGPAHRGAGELFF. DNA for the CDR3: TGTGCCAGCAGCTTGGGACCGGCCCACAGGGGTGCCGGGGAGCTGTTTTTT.

The rearrangement joins TRBV29-1 to TRBJ1-2, with D perhaps TRBD1 (6 bases). CDR1 is SQVTM and CDR2 is ANQGSEA in the germline V gene. This CDR3 comprises 13 residues. V lost 7 bases and J lost 3, with 15 bases in between. CDR3 nucleotides: TGCAGCGCCACCGGGGGGGCCGACTATGGCTACACCTTC. This encodes CSATGGADYGYTF.

The chain links TRBV5-4 to TRBJ2-4; D possibly uses TRBD1 or TRBD2 (5 bases each). The CDR3 totals 15 residues. Germline CDR1 reads SGHNT; CDR2 reads YYREEE (reference sequence). The V end was cut by 4 bases, the J end by 0 bases, with 11 bases between. This chain's CDR3 is CASSDRDLAKNIQYF. In DNA form, the CDR3 reads TGTGCCAGCAGCGACCGGGACCTAGCCAAAAACATTCAGTACTTC.

This CDR3 is CSVGGTGGRWEQYF. The CDR3 nucleotides are TGCAGCGTTGGGGGAACAGGGGGAAGGTGGGAGCAGTACTTC. The V gene is TRBV29-1, the J gene TRBJ2-7; TRBD1 aligns across 8 bases. The CDR3 is made up of 14 amino acids. With V trimmed by 4 bases and J by 7 bases, 12 bases remained unmatched. The germline CDR1 and CDR2 sequences are SQVTM and ANQGSEA.

The rearrangement links TRBV9 to TRBJ2-7; D remains unclear. Germline CDR1 SGDLS, CDR2 YYNGEE. V was shortened by 0 bases and J by 5 bases, with 3 bases between the two germline ends. CDR3 length equals 11 residues. The CDR3 here is CASSVEDEQYF. The CDR3 DNA sequence: TGTGCCAGCAGCGTAGAGGACGAGCAGTACTTC.